These 24 T cell receptor beta chains were sequenced from one sample in a study of CXCR3-negative and CXCR3-positive naive CD8 T cells. Study-level findings and limits: CXCR3-positive naive cells carried more hydrophobic TRB CDR3s than CXCR3-negative ones.

Antigen specificity for these receptors is unknown. UMI labels and 5' RACE were used to prepare the TRB cDNA libraries. TCRdb re-analyzed the 5' RACE reads; it lists each CDR3 protein once, without DNA. In all, the sample yields 65,000 to 90,000 distinct CDR3 sequences. The sample comprised naive CXCR3+ CD8+ T cells from blood. This sample's subset: CD45RO-CCR7+CD27+CD95- naive CD8+ T cells expressing CXCR3 (TNR3+). The receptors originated from a human donor in good health. Some clones in this sample may be carry-over from other donors' samples.

The CDR3 spells CASRLGFEAFF. The chain uses TRBV19 and TRBJ1-1. Germline assignment: CDR1 LNHDA and CDR2 SQIVND (reference sequence). The CDR3 runs 11 residues.

The chain is built from TRBV27 and TRBJ2-5. This CDR3 contains 14 residues. CDR1 and CDR2 from the germline V gene are MNHEY and SMNVEV (reference sequence). CDR3 amino acids: CASRDLVLPATQYF.

The chain uses TRBV29-1 and TRBJ1-3; TCRdb's D gene call, TRBD1, goes unchecked for lack of DNA. Germline CDR1 and CDR2: SQVTM and ANQGSEA. The CDR3 length is 13 residues. CDR3 region: CSAHRGLENTIYF.

V and J are TRBV7-6 and TRBJ1-1; the TRBD1 assignment by TCRdb is unverifiable without DNA. Germline CDR1 is SGHVS and CDR2 is FNYEAQ. The CDR3 is 16 residues long. This CDR3 is CASSLVDGGVGTEAFF. Drawing the rest from reference TRBV7-6 and TRBJ1-1, the complete variable domain is GAGVSQSPRYKVTKRGQDVALRCDPISGHVSLYWYRQALGQGPEFLTYFNYEAQQDKSGLPNDRFSAERPEGSISTLTIQRTEQRDSAMYRCASSLVDGGVGTEAFFGQGTRLTVV.

The chain employs TRBV15 and TRBJ1-1; no DNA is available, so the TRBD1 call from TCRdb remains unchecked. CDR3 length: 19 residues. Looked up from germline, CDR1 is LNHNV and CDR2 is YYDKDF (reference sequence). CDR3 amino acids: CATSRETGQMALLNTEAFF.

V and J are TRBV7-6 and TRBJ2-3. Per germline, CDR1 SGHVS and CDR2 FNYEAQ. The CDR3 length is 12 residues. CDR3 amino acids: CASSPFADTQYF.

This rearrangement joins TRBV12-3 or TRBV12-4 to TRBJ2-1. This CDR3 spans 15 amino acids. The CDR3 region is CASSSPTSSYNEQFF.

The chain's CDR3 is CSVVLANQETQYF. The rearrangement joins TRBV29-1 to TRBJ2-5; the TRBD2 assignment by TCRdb is unverifiable without DNA. Germline values: CDR1 SQVTM, CDR2 ANQGSEA. The CDR3 is made up of 13 amino acids.

V and J are TRBV5-4 and TRBJ2-4; TCRdb proposes TRBD2, but this gene call is untestable without DNA. Per the germline V gene, CDR1 is SGHNT and CDR2 is YYREEE (reference sequence). The CDR3 covers 14 residues. CDR3 in amino acids: CASSLERERNIQYF.

This chain links TRBV6-5 with TRBJ2-7; TCRdb lists TRBD2, though no DNA is available to test this call. The CDR3 consists of 14 residues. The germline CDR1 and CDR2 sequences are MNHEY and SVGAGI. CDR3 sequence reads: CASSYAGPSYEQYF.

CDR3 in amino acids: CASGYTDTQYF. The chain is built from TRBV11-1 and TRBJ2-3. The CDR3 is 11 residues long. Germline lookup yields CDR1 SGHAT and CDR2 FQDESV (reference sequence). The full variable domain, with the rest looked up from reference TRBV11-1 and TRBJ2-3, is EAEVAQSPRYKITEKSQAVAFWCDPISGHATLYWYRQILGQGPELLVQFQDESVVDDSQLPKDRFSAERLKGVDSTLKIQPAELGDSAMYLCASGYTDTQYFGPGTRLTVL.

This clonotype is labeled medium-sized based on frequency. The chain recombines TRBV5-1 with TRBJ1-1. The CDR3 loop spans 11 amino acids. Looked up from germline, CDR1 is SGHRS and CDR2 is YFSETQ. CDR3 in amino acids: CASSLGTEAFF.

This chain links TRBV6-2 or TRBV6-3 with TRBJ2-1; TCRdb's D call of TRBD2 is untestable without DNA. The CDR3 is made up of 17 amino acids. CDR1 and CDR2 (germline): MNHEY, SVGEGT. The CDR3 here is CASSRTSGSVSYNEQFF.

The chain recombines TRBV28 with TRBJ2-7; checking the TCRdb D call of TRBD2 is not possible without DNA. From germline, CDR1 is MDHEN and CDR2 SYDVKM. The CDR3 is 19 residues long. Here the CDR3 reads CASSTPPGLAGGIKYEQYF.

V gene TRBV27 combines with J gene TRBJ2-1; absent DNA, TCRdb's TRBD1 call cannot be checked. The CDR3 spans 14 residues. Germline CDR1 reads MNHEY; CDR2 reads SMNVEV (reference sequence). The CDR3 loop reads CASSLIRQGNEQFF.

This chain connects TRBV5-4 to TRBJ1-4. Germline assignment: CDR1 SGHNT and CDR2 YYREEE (reference sequence). CDR3 length equals 14 residues. The CDR3 spells CASSLYRTNEKLFF.

The chain links TRBV10-2 to TRBJ2-7; TCRdb's D call of TRBD1 is untestable without DNA. CDR3 length equals 14 residues. Looked up from germline, CDR1 is WSHSY and CDR2 is SAAADI. CDR3: CASSESDREGEQYF.

This rearrangement joins TRBV25-1 to TRBJ1-2. The CDR3 covers 16 residues. The V gene's germline CDR1 is MGHDK and CDR2 SYGVNS. The chain's CDR3 is CASSEFFPAGKWGYTF.

The J gene is TRBJ1-1, the V gene TRBV12-3 or TRBV12-4; the D call from TCRdb, TRBD1, cannot be confirmed without DNA. The CDR3 length is 15 residues. The CDR3 here is CASRPLDRSNTEAFF.

The rearrangement links TRBV12-3 or TRBV12-4 to TRBJ1-3. The CDR3 extends over 14 amino acids. The CDR3 loop is CAYIGEPSGNTIYF.

The chain recombines TRBV7-2 with TRBJ2-7. Germline V CDR1 and CDR2: SGHTA, FQGNSA. The CDR3 runs to 11 residues. CDR3 amino acids: CGYDENNEQYF.

The chain couples TRBV13 to TRBJ1-4; without DNA, the TCRdb call of TRBD1 cannot be checked. This CDR3 contains 15 residues. Germline loops: CDR1 PRHDT, CDR2 FYEKMQ (reference sequence). CDR3 in amino acids: CASTRGTVLNEKLFF.

The V and J genes are TRBV7-9 and TRBJ1-1; no DNA is available, so the TRBD1 call from TCRdb remains unchecked. From germline, CDR1 is SEHNR and CDR2 FQNEAQ (reference sequence). This CDR3 comprises 12 residues. CDR3 sequence reads: CASSWGGTEAFF. The variable domain in full, completed from reference TRBV7-9 and TRBJ1-1, reads DTGVSQNPRHKITKRGQNVTFRCDPISEHNRLYWYRQTLGQGPEFLTYFQNEAQLEKSRLLSDRFSAERPKGSFSTLEIQRTEQGDSAMYLCASSWGGTEAFFGQGTRLTVV.

V is TRBV6-2 or TRBV6-3 and J is TRBJ2-1; with no DNA, the TCRdb D assignment of TRBD2 cannot be verified. Germline V lookup: CDR1 MNHEY, CDR2 SVGEGT. This CDR3 contains 15 residues. The CDR3 sequence: CASSYPGLAGNEQFF.